A single sample gave rise to the 10 T cell receptor beta chains below, sequenced in a study of blood T cell repertoires in COVID-19. Profiled with immunoSEQ multiplex PCR; TCRdb holds only in-frame clones, not every one. The sample carries roughly 400,000 clones, more than 85% recorded once. Sequenced sample: PBMCs or T cells enriched from blood (not recorded which). The receptors shown here come from a woman aged 40 to 50 who had been exposed to COVID-19.

This chain connects TRBV6-5 to TRBJ2-1; D is ambiguous. This CDR3 is built from 13 residues. Germline V gene data show CDR1 as MNHEY and CDR2 as SVGAGI. V dropped 0 bases and J dropped 7 bases, with 7 bases sitting between them. The CDR3 here is CASSYSRVNEQFF. The CDR3 bases are TGTGCCAGCAGTTACTCTAGAGTTAATGAGCAGTTCTTC.

This chain joins TRBV11-2 and TRBJ2-7, with 8 bases that match TRBD1. Germline V gene data show CDR1 as SGHAT and CDR2 as FQNNGV. The length of the CDR3 is 14 residues. The V and J ends lost 9 bases and 2 bases, in that order; junction bases with no gene match: 9. CDR3 loop: CARTVPTGAYEQYF. In DNA, the CDR3 is TGTGCCAGGACCGTGCCGACAGGGGCCTACGAGCAGTACTTC. Full variable domain (rest looked up from reference TRBV11-2 and TRBJ2-7): EAGVAQSPRYKIIEKRQSVAFWCNPISGHATLYWYQQILGQGPKLLIQFQNNGVVDDSQLPKDRFSAERLKGVDSTLKIQPAKLEDSAVYLCARTVPTGAYEQYFGPGTRLTVT.

V usage is TRBV7-2 and J usage is TRBJ2-1, with 8 bases fitting TRBD1. This CDR3 has 12 amino acids. With 6 bases clipped from V and 14 bases from J, the junction kept 9 bases outside the gene matches. The germline V gene has CDR1 SGHTA and CDR2 FQGNSA. The CDR3 loop is CASSSQGAVKFF. CDR3 DNA sequence: TGTGCCAGCAGTTCGCAGGGGGCCGTAAAGTTCTTC.

The rearrangement links TRBV29-1 to TRBJ1-1; D is unresolved. With 1 base removed from V and 5 bases from J, the gap between germline ends came to 14 bases. The CDR3 consists of 14 residues. Germline CDR1 is SQVTM and CDR2 is ANQGSEA. CDR3 protein: CSVEGRGRMTEAFF. The CDR3 DNA sequence: TGCAGCGTTGAAGGCCGAGGGAGGATGACTGAAGCTTTCTTT. The variable domain in full, completed from reference TRBV29-1 and TRBJ1-1, reads SAVISQKPSRDICQRGTSLTIQCQVDSQVTMMFWYRQQPGQSLTLIATANQGSEATYESGFVIDKFPISRPNLTFSTLTVSNMSPEDSSIYLCSVEGRGRMTEAFFGQGTRLTVV.

This clone showed up just a few times. The V and J genes are TRBV18 and TRBJ2-1; TRBD1 agrees at 7 bases. Germline V gene lookup returns CDR1 KGHSH and CDR2 LQKENI. The junction had 4 bases not matched to a gene; V was cut back by 1 base and J by 7 bases. There are 14 residues in the CDR3. The DNA for the CDR3 is TGTGCCAGCTCACCACTGACAGGGAAGAATGAGCAGTTCTTC. Encoded protein: CASSPLTGKNEQFF.

This chain joins TRBV2 and TRBJ1-1, with no clear D. With 4 bases removed from V and 1 base from J, the gap between germline ends came to 7 bases. The CDR3 loop spans 13 amino acids. Per the germline V gene, CDR1 is SNHLY and CDR2 is FYNNEI. CDR3 sequence (DNA): TGTGCCAGCAGTGGAGATGGGAACACTGAAGCTTTCTTT. Translation: CASSGDGNTEAFF.

The V gene is TRBV6-2 or TRBV6-3, the J gene TRBJ1-5; possible D gene TRBD1, 5 bases. Germline V gene data show CDR1 as MNHEY and CDR2 as SVGEGT. V was clipped by 6 bases and J by 4 bases, with 13 bases between them. This CDR3 spans 14 amino acids. The CDR3 DNA follows: TGTGCCAGCAGCAGAGACTCAGGGAATCAGCCCCAGCATTTT. Amino acid sequence: CASSRDSGNQPQHF.

The chain uses TRBV5-1 and TRBJ1-2, with 7 bases that match TRBD1. The CDR3 consists of 16 residues. CDR1 and CDR2 from the germline V gene are SGHRS and YFSETQ. Trimming at V came to 3 bases and at J to 2 bases, leaving 10 bases not matched to a gene. The CDR3 sequence is CASSSTGTATNYGYTF. For the CDR3, the DNA is TGCGCCAGCAGCTCAACCGGGACAGCAACCAACTATGGCTACACCTTC. Full variable domain (remainder filled in from reference TRBV5-1 and TRBJ1-2): KAGVTQTPRYLIKTRGQQVTLSCSPISGHRSVSWYQQTPGQGLQFLFEYFSETQRNKGNFPGRFSGRQFSNSRSEMNVSTLELGDSALYLCASSSTGTATNYGYTFGSGTRLTVV.

The V call is TRBV30, the J call TRBJ1-4; possible D gene TRBD1, 5 bases. Germline CDR1 reads GTSNPN; CDR2 reads SVGIG (reference sequence). The CDR3 loop spans 16 amino acids. V was cut by 0 bases and J by 8 bases, with 19 bases left in between. The CDR3 sequence is CAWSVRVWGRLEKLFF. The CDR3, as DNA: TGTGCCTGGAGTGTACGTGTGTGGGGCAGGTTGGAAAAACTGTTTTTT.

The chain links TRBV27 to TRBJ1-4, with D tentatively TRBD1 (5 bases). Germline-derived CDR1 and CDR2 are MNHEY and SMNVEV (reference sequence). The CDR3 covers 17 residues. V was shortened by 5 bases and J by 7 bases, with 23 bases between the two germline ends. CDR3 nucleotide sequence: TGTGCCAGCAGTCCAATGACAGCGATTATCTCTCGTGAAAAACTGTTTTTT. Protein product: CASSPMTAIISREKLFF.